The T cell receptor (beta chain) under discussion was sequenced for a study of OX40 agonist ivuxolimab in advanced cancers. Concerning the study at large: The costimulatory receptor OX40 (CD134) was targeted by ivuxolimab, a fully human IgG2 agonistic monoclonal antibody. Intravenous ivuxolimab was administered to patients every 2 weeks at six dose levels: 0.01, 0.1, 0.3, 1.5, 3 and 10 mg/kg. Of the approximately 50 dose-escalation patients, hepatocellular carcinoma was present in around 19, melanoma in approximately 15, renal cell carcinoma in 9 and head and neck cancer in 9. In the dose-escalation cohort, 70% to 85% of patients were male, and the mean age was 60 years with a range of about 23 to 79. Prior anti-PD-1, anti-PD-L1 or anti-CTLA-4 therapy was permitted, and approximately 39% of dose-escalation patients had received checkpoint inhibitors. Three dose-escalation patients achieved partial responses, one with hepatocellular carcinoma and two with cutaneous melanoma. The purpose of peripheral TCRbeta sequencing was to test whether ivuxolimab changed TCR sequence diversity and led to clonal T-cell expansion. The paper describes the monotherapy dose-escalation part (N ≈ 51 patients) of the phase I trial of ivuxolimab. Results and caveats for the whole study, not just this receptor: After ivuxolimab, expanded clones were on average more numerous among CD8+ T cells than among CD4+ T cells. Low levels of normalized T-cell clonal expansion were also seen in some patients who did not respond. In the 0.1-3.0 mg/kg groups, partial responders had among the lowest normalized peripheral clonal expansion, particularly in CD8+ T cells. At doses of 0.1 to 3.0 mg/kg, clonal expansion of both CD4+ and CD8+ T cells in blood was seen between baseline and week 6. The antigen specificity of the clonally expanded peripheral T cells was not determined.

Patients with a history of autoimmune disease or receiving systemic immunosuppression were excluded from the trial. Peripheral blood for TCR sequencing was collected from all dose cohorts at baseline, on cycle 4 day 1, and on cycle 7 day 1. Samples came from an open-label, multicenter, first-in-human phase I dose-escalation trial of ivuxolimab. Adults with locally advanced or metastatic head and neck squamous cell, hepatocellular, melanoma or renal cell carcinoma were enrolled in the trial. Before TCR sequencing, CD4+ T cells and CD8+ T cells were sorted from peripheral blood as separate populations. With regard to this clone: Its antigen is still unknown. No base qualities exist here, and no much larger clone lies one base off it.

Genomic DNA was extracted from sorted cells for sequencing of the TCRbeta CDR3 region. The immunoSEQ Assay was used to sequence the TCRbeta CDR3 regions. Sourced from immuneACCESS, this table was stored by TCRdb with only in-frame sequences that have V and J called. A share of the clones is absent; for the studies checked, an unresolved V gene accounts for under half, and the remainder has no known explanation. Within this sample are 23,000 or so clones, with 60% to 85% of them counted one time only. The ten largest clonotypes hold just over 2% of the sample. The CDR3, cysteine through phenylalanine, is 12 amino acids long. Just the 36-base CDR3 DNA is kept, in frame starting at base 1. V loses 5 bases, J loses 3 bases, and the germline ends lie 6 bases apart. In the germline V gene, CDR1 corresponds to SGHVS and CDR2 to FQNEAQ.

The sequence links TRBV7-8 to TRBJ2-3, with the D gene uncertain. This specimen consisted of CD4+ or CD8+ T cells sorted from blood, obtained in a trial of the OX40 agonist ivuxolimab. The clonotype comes from an adult with an advanced solid tumor such as melanoma, head and neck, liver or kidney cancer. The DNA is TGTGCCAGCAGCCTGAGGACAGATACGCAGTATTTT. Its translation reads: CASSLRTDTQYF.